These 19 T cell receptor beta chains were sequenced from one sample in a study of cytomegalovirus exposure and HLA in healthy donors. The PCR made use of 60 Vbeta and 13 Jbeta primers. Sequencing used immunoSEQ multiplex PCR; TCRdb keeps in-frame clones, though not all of them. The table shows about 160,000 clones, with roughly 87% occurring only once. The source material was PBMCs. The receptors come from a woman aged 25 to 39 in good health and CMV-seronegative.

V and J are TRBV9 and TRBJ1-2; TRBD1 might be the D (5 bases). This CDR3 comprises 14 residues. Germline V gene lookup returns CDR1 SGDLS and CDR2 YYNGEE. Trimming took off 0 bases at V and 4 bases at J, with 10 bases between the two ends. The chain's CDR3 is CASSVATGPYGYTF. Here the CDR3 DNA reads TGTGCCAGCAGCGTAGCTACAGGTCCCTATGGCTACACCTTC.

This clone was seen only once. The chain carries TRBV9 and TRBJ2-3; TRBD2 agrees at 8 bases. CDR1 and CDR2 (germline): SGDLS, YYNGEE. The CDR3 runs 15 residues. J gave up 3 bases and V 4 bases, and 7 bases lay outside the gene matches. In DNA, the CDR3 is TGTGCCAGCAGCCCGATCGGGGGGGCTACAGATACGCAGTATTTT. Translating it yields CASSPIGGATDTQYF.

V and J are TRBV29-1 and TRBJ1-2; D is perhaps TRBD1 (6 bases). The CDR3 extends over 11 amino acids. Trimming shortened V by 5 bases and J by 6 bases, and 10 bases separated the two germline ends. Germline V gives CDR1 SQVTM, CDR2 ANQGSEA. Here the CDR3 reads CSVTGPDGYTF. The CDR3 bases are TGCAGCGTTACAGGGCCTGATGGCTACACCTTC.

The chain employs TRBV5-4 and TRBJ2-5, with 7 bases that match TRBD1. CDR1 and CDR2 (germline): SGHNT, YYREEE (reference sequence). Germline trimming cut 5 bases from V and 3 bases from J; bases unmatched to any gene: 4. This CDR3 contains 13 residues. The CDR3 loop reads CASSTDREETQYF. The CDR3 DNA reads TGTGCCAGCAGTACCGACAGGGAAGAGACCCAGTACTTC.

The V call is TRBV30, the J call TRBJ1-2; TRBD1 matches at 9 bases. The CDR3 is 13 amino acids. The ends lost 2 bases at V and 8 bases at J; junction bases unmatched: 6. Germline loops: CDR1 GTSNPN, CDR2 SVGIG (reference sequence). The CDR3, as DNA: TGTGCCTGGAGTACGGGACAGGGTTTAGGCTACACCTTC. It specifies CAWSTGQGLGYTF. Looking up the rest from reference TRBV30 and TRBJ1-2 gives the full variable domain: SQTIHQWPATLVQPVGSPLSLECTVEGTSNPNLYWYRQAAGRGLQLLFYSVGIGQISSEVPQNLSASRPQDRQFILSSKKLLLSDSGFYLCAWSTGQGLGYTFGSGTRLTVV.

This chain connects TRBV29-1 to TRBJ2-5, with D perhaps TRBD2 (6 bases). The CDR3 consists of 13 residues. The V and J ends lost 4 bases and 1 base respectively, with 10 bases between them. Germline V gene data show CDR1 as SQVTM and CDR2 as ANQGSEA. This CDR3 is CSVATRRQETQYF. The DNA of the CDR3 is TGCAGCGTTGCGACTAGACGCCAAGAGACCCAGTACTTC.

V is TRBV7-9 and J is TRBJ2-5, with D possibly TRBD2 on 6 matching bases. The V gene's germline CDR1 is SEHNR and CDR2 FQNEAQ (reference sequence). This CDR3 is built from 15 residues. V lost 2 bases to trimming and J lost 2 bases, with 12 bases between them. The CDR3 sequence: CASSLSRLGQETQYF. CDR3 in DNA: TGTGCCAGCAGCTTATCGAGACTAGGACAAGAGACCCAGTACTTC.

This chain joins TRBV7-9 and TRBJ2-3, with a possible D match to TRBD1 (5 bases). The CDR3 extends over 14 amino acids. The germline V gene encodes CDR1 SEHNR and CDR2 FQNEAQ (reference sequence). V lost 1 base and J lost 4, with 9 bases in between. CDR3 DNA sequence: TGTGCCAGCAGCTTAGAGGGGTTGCCAGATACGCAGTATTTT. It encodes CASSLEGLPDTQYF. Supplemented by reference TRBV7-9 and TRBJ2-3, the full variable domain reads DTGVSQNPRHKITKRGQNVTFRCDPISEHNRLYWYRQTLGQGPEFLTYFQNEAQLEKSRLLSDRFSAERPKGSFSTLEIQRTEQGDSAMYLCASSLEGLPDTQYFGPGTRLTVL.

The chain recombines TRBV20-1 with TRBJ1-2; D may be TRBD1 (5 bases). V was cut by 7 bases and J by 4 bases, with 10 bases left in between. The CDR3 length is 11 residues. Germline-derived CDR1 and CDR2 are DFQATT and SNEGSKA (reference sequence). The CDR3 coding sequence is TGCAGTGTCCAGACAGTCTATGGCTACACCTTC. Its translation is CSVQTVYGYTF.

J is TRBJ1-3 and V is TRBV5-4, with 11 positions matching TRBD1. This CDR3 has 17 amino acids. The trim removed 2 bases at V and 1 base at J, leaving 5 bases unmatched. Germline CDR1 reads SGHNT; CDR2 reads YYREEE (reference sequence). CDR3 sequence (DNA): TGTGCCAGCAGCTTAGGACAGGGGGCGCCTTCTGGAAACACCATATATTTT. Protein product: CASSLGQGAPSGNTIYF.

V gene TRBV28 combines with J gene TRBJ2-1; possible D gene TRBD2, 5 bases. The CDR3 length is 14 residues. The V gene lost 7 bases and the J gene lost 1 base, with 11 bases spanning the gap. CDR1 MDHEN and CDR2 SYDVKM come from the germline V gene. The CDR3 DNA reads TGTGCCAGCACCAGCGGCCAGTCCTACAATGAGCAGTTCTTC. Its translation is CASTSGQSYNEQFF.

The chain recombines TRBV11-3 with TRBJ2-2; 8 nucleotides line up with TRBD2. The CDR3 totals 18 residues. Losses at the gene ends were 8 bases for V and 3 bases for J; bases not matched to a gene: 17. Germline lookup yields CDR1 SGHNT and CDR2 YENEEA. The CDR3 reads CASALGGGRTGDTGELFF. CDR3 nucleotides: TGTGCCAGCGCCCTCGGGGGCGGGAGGACCGGAGACACCGGGGAGCTGTTTTTT.

The chain carries TRBV28 and TRBJ2-7; D gene unclear. The CDR3 is made up of 13 amino acids. CDR1 and CDR2 (germline): MDHEN, SYDVKM. The germline V and J ends were trimmed by 6 bases and 7 bases, with 16 bases remaining between them. The CDR3 sequence: CASSNARFAEQYF. The CDR3 DNA follows: TGTGCCAGCAGCAATGCCAGGTTCGCTGAGCAGTACTTC.

CDR3 nucleotides: TGCGCCAGCAGCCAAGTGCGGCAGGGTATCACAGATACGCAGTATTTT. Protein: CASSQVRQGITDTQYF. The V call is TRBV4-3, the J call TRBJ2-3; possibly TRBD1 for D (5 bases). The CDR3 consists of 16 residues. Trimming left V 1 base short and J 2 bases short, with 13 bases between. Per the germline V gene, CDR1 is LGHNA and CDR2 is YSLEER.

The rearrangement uses TRBV7-9 and TRBJ1-2; possibly TRBD1 for D (6 bases). The V end was cut by 3 bases, the J end by 8 bases, with 13 bases between. CDR1 is SEHNR and CDR2 is FQNEAQ in the germline V gene (reference sequence). This CDR3 has 13 residues. The CDR3 DNA is TGTGCCAGCAGCTTGCCGGGACATAAAGGCTACACCTTC. Its translation is CASSLPGHKGYTF.

This clone was detected once. CDR3 in DNA: TGTGCCAGCAGTGAAGACGCGCACACTGAAGCTTTCTTT. This sequence encodes CASSEDAHTEAFF. The rearrangement uses TRBV6-1 and TRBJ1-1, with D hard to call. The CDR3 has 13 residues. Trimming removed 1 base from V and 3 bases from J, with 6 bases in between. Germline V gives CDR1 MNHNS, CDR2 SASEGT.

The chain has TRBV11-2 and TRBJ2-1, with 10 bases fitting TRBD2. Losses at the gene ends were 5 bases for V and 6 bases for J; bases not matched to a gene: 10. Germline lookup yields CDR1 SGHAT and CDR2 FQNNGV. The length of the CDR3 is 16 residues. DNA of the CDR3: TGTGCCAGCAGCCCGCCCTTTAGCGGGAGGTCCAATGAGCAGTTCTTC. It translates to CASSPPFSGRSNEQFF. Based on the CDR3 plus reference TRBV11-2 and TRBJ2-1, the full variable domain is EAGVAQSPRYKIIEKRQSVAFWCNPISGHATLYWYQQILGQGPKLLIQFQNNGVVDDSQLPKDRFSAERLKGVDSTLKIQPAKLEDSAVYLCASSPPFSGRSNEQFFGPGTRLTVL.

V usage is TRBV29-1 and J usage is TRBJ2-1; TRBD1 matches at 7 bases. V lost 5 bases and J lost 3; bases outside the gene matches: 4. Germline CDR1 SQVTM, CDR2 ANQGSEA. This CDR3 is 13 amino acids long. The CDR3 region has the DNA TGCAGCGTTCCTGACAGGGTCTACAATGAGCAGTTCTTC. This translates into CSVPDRVYNEQFF.

A few counts support this clone. The chain joins TRBV5-5 to TRBJ1-4; D perhaps matches TRBD1 (5 bases). Germline V gene lookup returns CDR1 SGHKS and CDR2 YYEKEE (reference sequence). The CDR3 sequence is 16 residues long. V lost 4 bases, J lost 8 bases, and 21 bases lay in between. CDR3 in amino acids: CASSGGGQEGREKLFF. As DNA, the CDR3 is TGTGCCAGCAGCGGGGGGGGTCAGGAGGGGAGAGAAAAACTGTTTTTT.